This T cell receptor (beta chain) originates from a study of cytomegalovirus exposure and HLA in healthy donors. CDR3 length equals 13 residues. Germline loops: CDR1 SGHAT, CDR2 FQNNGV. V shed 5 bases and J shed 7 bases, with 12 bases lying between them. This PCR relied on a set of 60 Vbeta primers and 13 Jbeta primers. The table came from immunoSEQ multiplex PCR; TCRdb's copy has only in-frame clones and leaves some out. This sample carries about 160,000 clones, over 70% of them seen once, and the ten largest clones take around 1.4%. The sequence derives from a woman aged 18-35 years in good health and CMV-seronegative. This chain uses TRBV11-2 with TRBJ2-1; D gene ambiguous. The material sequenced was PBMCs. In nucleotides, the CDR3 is TGTGCCAGCAGCCCCACGGTATCTAATGAGCAGTTCTTC. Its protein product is CASSPTVSNEQFF. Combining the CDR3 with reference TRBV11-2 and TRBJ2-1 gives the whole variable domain EAGVAQSPRYKIIEKRQSVAFWCNPISGHATLYWYQQILGQGPKLLIQFQNNGVVDDSQLPKDRFSAERLKGVDSTLKIQPAKLEDSAVYLCASSPTVSNEQFFGPGTRLTVL.